This TCR beta chain was sequenced for a study of T cells in Graves' hyperthyroidism and ophthalmopathy (dated by TCRdb to about 2019). Turning to the overall study: To identify TCR V-J signatures that set the groups apart, the researchers used a discovery cohort of 100 patients, made up of around 42 with Graves' ophthalmopathy and approximately 57 with stable Graves' hyperthyroidism. An independent validation cohort of 18 to 20 hyperthyroidism patients and approximately 16 patients who later progressed to ophthalmopathy tested prospective prediction of ophthalmopathy. The approximately 100 discovery patients were divided at random into training and test sets in a 7:3 ratio. In addition, the study compared T-cell repertoires in thyroid tissue and in blood from five or six Graves' hyperthyroidism patients. Once sampling was done, hyperthyroidism patients were given methimazole at a starting dose of 30 mg daily, whereas ophthalmopathy patients were given high-dose intravenous methylprednisolone. The paper describes TCR Vbeta CDR3 sequencing of some 130 peripheral blood samples, made up of some 42 ophthalmopathy patients, some 80 hyperthyroidism patients and roughly 17 progressor patients.

This clonotype was seen ten or more times. The antigen it recognizes is unknown. No much larger clone is present one base from it, and per-base qualities are unavailable. The TCR beta CDR3 regions were amplified from the RNA transcripts. The TCR CDR3 was subjected to a first round of RT-PCR using the HTBI primer set and the Qiagen OneStep RT-PCR kit. Libraries were constructed in a second round of multiplex PCR, after which size selection and purification were performed. Sequencing of the libraries was done on an Illumina HiSeq2000 using paired-end 100 bp reads. Processing in the source paper ran as follows. SOAPnuke was used to process the raw data, removing reads that contained adapters or uncalled bases, had a mean Phred below 15, or lacked an exact match to the constant primer or identifier. COPE v1.2.5 was used to merge high-quality paired reads, and clonotypes were defined as unique nucleotide sequences. Clonotypes were aligned to IMGT TRBV, TRBD and TRBJ reference segments using MiTCR v1.1. Analysis was restricted to V-J combinations with a frequency above 0.0001, which covered 99.2% of repertoires. A TCS score was defined as the ratio of F50 (clonal expansion) to E x V (chaos), with BLOSUM62-based TCRdist applied between CDR3 peptides within each V-J. Welch's t-statistics and random forest reduced 514 V-J features to under 15, which were used in a naive Bayes classifier (R e1071). TCRdb's own reprocessing of the public reads used fastp at Q25 and MiXCR and kept productive beta chains. Entries that share a CDR3 protein sequence are merged under the most common genes and DNA. The V and J calls were not made by the authors but by TCRdb's processing. The sample includes approximately 560,000 distinct CDR3 sequences, with about 45% observed a single time. The ten largest account for 8.2% of the sample.

Spanning cysteine to phenylalanine, the CDR3 consists of 12 amino acids. The DNA shown is the 36-base CDR3, in frame from base 1. V and J lose 3 bases and 5 bases, and a span of 7 bases separates them. Reading the germline V gene gives CDR1 SGHVS and CDR2 FNYEAQ. Paper-wide results and their limitations: Sample size was not statistically predetermined, and blinding of investigators to group allocation was not performed. Most expanded thyroid clonotypes (frequency above 0.001) were also found in blood, which suggests that blood repertoires may mirror thyroid immune responses. During validation, the model predicted progression to ophthalmopathy a median of about 6.5 months ahead of onset, with approximately 71% sensitivity and around 72% specificity. A 13 V-J signature model separated ophthalmopathy from stable hyperthyroidism, with approximately 87% sensitivity and 81% to 82% specificity in cross-validation and 80%/75% in testing.

A patient counted as having stable Graves' hyperthyroidism if no progression to ophthalmopathy occurred over 18 months of follow-up. Hyperthyroidism patients were newly diagnosed, with disease duration under 2 months, and aged 18 to 65 years. The study excluded patients with uncontrolled infections, other autoimmune diseases, pregnancy or lactation. Diagnoses were established on the basis of clinical symptoms, serum thyroxine and TRAb, thyroid ultrasound, and orbital computed tomography. Total RNA was extracted using Trizol reagent, and RNA quality was assessed on an Agilent 2100 Bioanalyzer. The rearranged segments are TRBV7-6 and TRBJ2-5, with an unclear D gene assignment. The specimen was peripheral blood or thyroid tissue (not recorded which). The sequence was collected from a woman between 18 and 29 years old with Graves' hyperthyroidism. Donor details come from another sample of the same person, matched by shared clones. CDR3 reads: CASSFRAETQYF. The DNA is as follows: TGTGCCAGCAGCTTTAGGGCCGAGACCCAGTACTTC. Reference TRBV7-6 and TRBJ2-5 proteins supply the regions before and after the CDR3; the full variable domain is: GAGVSQSPRYKVTKRGQDVALRCDPISGHVSLYWYRQALGQGPEFLTYFNYEAQQDKSGLPNDRFSAERPEGSISTLTIQRTEQRDSAMYRCASSFRAETQYFGPGTRLLVL.